Following are 5 T cell receptor beta chains from one sample sequenced in a study of blood T cell repertoires in COVID-19. Assay: immunoSEQ multiplex PCR; the TCRdb copy retains only in-frame clones and omits some. Altogether 400,000 to 550,000 clones are present, about 89% being singletons, with the ten largest covering approximately 4.5%. The sample comprised peripheral blood. These receptors all stem from a woman aged 25 to 39 with acute or convalescent COVID-19.

This sequence joins TRBV19 and TRBJ2-3, with 10 bases fitting TRBD2. Germline V CDR1 and CDR2: LNHDA, SQIVND (reference sequence). V lost 6 bases and J lost 4; bases outside the gene matches: 10. CDR3 length equals 16 residues. CDR3: CASSKEGSGGADTQYF. For the CDR3, the DNA is TGTGCCAGTAGCAAGGAGGGAAGCGGGGGGGCAGATACGCAGTATTTT.

The chain recombines TRBV27 with TRBJ1-2; D perhaps matches TRBD1 (5 bases). Deletions cut 6 bases from V and 5 bases from J, with 19 bases between. The CDR3 length is 15 residues. CDR1 MNHEY and CDR2 SMNVEV come from the germline V gene (reference sequence). The CDR3 region has the DNA TGTGCCAGCAGCAAATTAAGGGGTCGGGAGTATGGCTACACCTTC. It specifies CASSKLRGREYGYTF.

The chain recombines TRBV7-6 with TRBJ2-3, with 8 bases fitting TRBD1. The germline CDR1 and CDR2 sequences are SGHVS and FNYEAQ. V shed 1 base and J 3 bases; nucleotides not matched to a gene: 3. This CDR3 has 15 amino acids. The CDR3 coding sequence is TGTGCCAGCAGCTTAGGACAGGGGAGTACAGATACGCAGTATTTT. It codes for CASSLGQGSTDTQYF.

The table lists this clone with a few counts. The V and J genes are TRBV7-9 and TRBJ1-2, with TRBD1 matching over 10 bases. This CDR3 comprises 17 residues. With 2 bases clipped from V and 0 bases from J, the junction kept 6 bases outside the gene matches. Germline CDR1 SEHNR, CDR2 FQNEAQ (reference sequence). CDR3 in amino acids: CASSLFGTGESNYGYTF. In nucleotides, the CDR3 is TGTGCCAGCAGCTTATTTGGGACAGGGGAATCTAACTATGGCTACACCTTC. The full variable domain, rest sourced from reference TRBV7-9 and TRBJ1-2, is DTGVSQNPRHKITKRGQNVTFRCDPISEHNRLYWYRQTLGQGPEFLTYFQNEAQLEKSRLLSDRFSAERPKGSFSTLEIQRTEQGDSAMYLCASSLFGTGESNYGYTFGSGTRLTVV.

V and J are TRBV21-1 and TRBJ1-3; the table's D gene call, TRBD1, was not cross checked with the DNA. TRBV21-1 is a documented pseudogene. The CDR3 extends over 13 amino acids. The CDR3 protein is CASRQVPGNTIYF. The CDR3 DNA follows: TGTGCCAGTAGACAGGTCCCTGGAAACACCATATATTTT.